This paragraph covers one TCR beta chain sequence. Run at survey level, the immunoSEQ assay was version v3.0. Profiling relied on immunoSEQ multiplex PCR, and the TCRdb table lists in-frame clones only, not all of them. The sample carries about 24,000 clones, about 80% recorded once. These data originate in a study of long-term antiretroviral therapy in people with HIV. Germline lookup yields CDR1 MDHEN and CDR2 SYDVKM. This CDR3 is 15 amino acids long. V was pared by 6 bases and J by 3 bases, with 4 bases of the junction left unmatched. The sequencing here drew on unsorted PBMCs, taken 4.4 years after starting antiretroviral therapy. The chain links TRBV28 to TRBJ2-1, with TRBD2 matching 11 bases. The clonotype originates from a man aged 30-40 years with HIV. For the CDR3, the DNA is TGTGCCAGCAGCCCCGGGACTAGCGGCTACAATGAGCAGTTCTTC. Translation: CASSPGTSGYNEQFF.